What follows is one T cell receptor (beta chain) and its context. What it binds is unknown. The source of the sample is a study of cytomegalovirus exposure and HLA in healthy donors. PCR involved 60 Vbeta and 13 Jbeta primers. Profiled with immunoSEQ multiplex PCR; TCRdb holds only in-frame clones, not every one. The data show under 200,000 clones, approximately 86% seen once. Overall study findings and caveats: A later look showed TCR association rates differing by HLA locus, highest for DRB1 and lowest for HLA-C.

The source is a woman in her 30s in good health and CMV-seronegative. Source material: PBMCs.

The CDR3, as DNA: TGTGCCACACGAAACCCACTAGCCAAAAACATTCAGTACTTC. Residues: CATRNPLAKNIQYF. V gene TRBV2 combines with J gene TRBJ2-4, with D uncertain. V shed 10 bases and J shed 0 bases, with 13 bases lying between them. This CDR3 has 14 residues. Germline assignment: CDR1 SNHLY and CDR2 FYNNEI.